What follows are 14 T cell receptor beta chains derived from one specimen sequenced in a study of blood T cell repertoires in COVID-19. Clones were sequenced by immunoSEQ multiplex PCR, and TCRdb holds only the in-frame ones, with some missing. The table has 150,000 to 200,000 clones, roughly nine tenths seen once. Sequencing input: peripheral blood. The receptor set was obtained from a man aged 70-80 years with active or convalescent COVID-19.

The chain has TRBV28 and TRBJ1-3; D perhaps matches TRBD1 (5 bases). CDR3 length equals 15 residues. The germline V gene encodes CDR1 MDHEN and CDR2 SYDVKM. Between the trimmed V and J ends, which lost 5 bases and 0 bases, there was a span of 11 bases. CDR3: CASSVGGASGNTIYF. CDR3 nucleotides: TGTGCCAGCAGTGTAGGAGGGGCCTCTGGAAACACCATATATTTT.

The CDR3 protein is CASSPRGISGELFF. The CDR3 nucleotides are TGTGCCAGCAGCCCCAGGGGAATCTCCGGGGAGCTGTTTTTT. The J gene is TRBJ2-2, the V gene TRBV11-2; D might be TRBD1 (6 bases). This CDR3 comprises 14 residues. The V end was cut by 5 bases, the J end by 6 bases, with 13 bases between. The germline CDR1 and CDR2 sequences are SGHAT and FQNNGV.

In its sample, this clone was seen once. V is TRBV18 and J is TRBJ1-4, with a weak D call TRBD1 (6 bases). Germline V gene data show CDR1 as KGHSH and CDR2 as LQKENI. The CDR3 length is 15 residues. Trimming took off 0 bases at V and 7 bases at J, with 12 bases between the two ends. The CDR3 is CASSPPGGPGEKLFF. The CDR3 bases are TGTGCCAGCTCACCACCGGGGGGGCCGGGTGAAAAACTGTTTTTT.

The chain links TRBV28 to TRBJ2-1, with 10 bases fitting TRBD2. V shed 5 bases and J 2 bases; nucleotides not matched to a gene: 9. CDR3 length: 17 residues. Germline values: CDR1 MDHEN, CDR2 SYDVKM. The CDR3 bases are TGTGCCAGCAGTCTCTCCCGACTAGCGGGCACCTACAATGAGCAGTTCTTC. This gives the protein CASSLSRLAGTYNEQFF.

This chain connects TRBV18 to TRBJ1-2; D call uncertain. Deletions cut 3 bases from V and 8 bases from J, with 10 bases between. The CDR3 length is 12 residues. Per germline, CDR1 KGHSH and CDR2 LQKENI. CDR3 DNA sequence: TGTGCCAGCTCACCTTTAGTGTCGGGCTACACCTTC. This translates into CASSPLVSGYTF.

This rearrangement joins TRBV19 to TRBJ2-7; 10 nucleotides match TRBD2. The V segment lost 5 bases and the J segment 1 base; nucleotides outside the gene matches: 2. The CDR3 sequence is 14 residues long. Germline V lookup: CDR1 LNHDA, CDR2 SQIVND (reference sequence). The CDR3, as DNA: TGTGCCAGTAGTTCTAGCGGGGGTTCCTACGAGCAGTACTTC. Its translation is CASSSSGGSYEQYF. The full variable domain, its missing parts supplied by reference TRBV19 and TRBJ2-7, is DGGITQSPKYLFRKEGQNVTLSCEQNLNHDAMYWYRQDPGQGLRLIYYSQIVNDFQKGDIAEGYSVSREKKESFPLTVTSAQKNPTAFYLCASSSSGGSYEQYFGPGTRLTVT.

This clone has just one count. The CDR3 loop is CASSLGGLANEKLFF. The CDR3 coding sequence is TGTGCCAGCAGCTTGGGGGGGCTGGCTAATGAAAAACTGTTTTTT. The V and J genes are TRBV5-6 and TRBJ1-4, with D possibly being TRBD1 (6 bases). The CDR3 extends over 15 amino acids. Trimming took 0 bases from V and 3 from J, leaving 9 bases between them. Germline V CDR1 and CDR2: SGHDT, YYEEEE.

CDR3: CSSRQASSYNEQFF. The CDR3 nucleotides read TGCAGCAGCCGACAGGCAAGCTCCTACAATGAGCAGTTCTTC. The rearrangement uses TRBV29-1 and TRBJ2-1; D is perhaps TRBD1 (6 bases). The CDR3 loop spans 14 amino acids. Germline CDR1 reads SQVTM; CDR2 reads ANQGSEA. The V gene lost 8 bases and the J gene lost 0 bases, with 14 bases spanning the gap.

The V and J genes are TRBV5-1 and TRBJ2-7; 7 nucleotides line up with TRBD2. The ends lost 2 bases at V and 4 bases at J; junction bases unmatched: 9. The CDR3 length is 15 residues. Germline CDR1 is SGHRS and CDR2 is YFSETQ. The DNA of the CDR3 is TGCGCCAGCAGCTTTTCCGGGACTAACCCGTACGAGCAGTACTTC. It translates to CASSFSGTNPYEQYF.

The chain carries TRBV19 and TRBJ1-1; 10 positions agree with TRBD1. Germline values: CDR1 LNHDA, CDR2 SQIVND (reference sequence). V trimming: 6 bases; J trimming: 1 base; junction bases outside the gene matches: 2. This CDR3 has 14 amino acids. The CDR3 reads CASSRTGGNTEAFF. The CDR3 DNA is TGTGCCAGTAGCAGGACAGGGGGGAACACTGAAGCTTTCTTT. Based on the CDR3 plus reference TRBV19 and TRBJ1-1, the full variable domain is DGGITQSPKYLFRKEGQNVTLSCEQNLNHDAMYWYRQDPGQGLRLIYYSQIVNDFQKGDIAEGYSVSREKKESFPLTVTSAQKNPTAFYLCASSRTGGNTEAFFGQGTRLTVV.

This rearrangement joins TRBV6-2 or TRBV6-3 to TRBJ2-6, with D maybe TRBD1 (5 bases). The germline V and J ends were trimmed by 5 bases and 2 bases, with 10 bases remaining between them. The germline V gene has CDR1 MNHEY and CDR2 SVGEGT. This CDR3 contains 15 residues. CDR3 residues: CASSDTGPGANVLTF. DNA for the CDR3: TGTGCCAGCAGTGATACAGGTCCTGGGGCCAACGTCCTGACTTTC.

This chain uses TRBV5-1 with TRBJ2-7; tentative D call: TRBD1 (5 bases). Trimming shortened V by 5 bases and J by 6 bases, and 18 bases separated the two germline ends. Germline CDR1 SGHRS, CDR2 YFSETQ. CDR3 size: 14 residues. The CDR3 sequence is CASRQGSSSSEQYF. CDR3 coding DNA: TGCGCCAGCAGGCAGGGATCCTCTTCGAGCGAGCAGTACTTC.

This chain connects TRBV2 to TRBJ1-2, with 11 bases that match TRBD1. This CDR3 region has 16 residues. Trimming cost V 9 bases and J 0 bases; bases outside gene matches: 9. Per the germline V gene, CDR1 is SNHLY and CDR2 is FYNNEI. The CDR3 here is CARAGTGGDPNYGYTF. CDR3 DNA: TGTGCCAGAGCCGGGACAGGGGGAGATCCTAACTATGGCTACACCTTC.

As DNA, the CDR3 is TGTGCCAGCAGGGGCCGACAGGGGAACGAGCAGTACTTC. Amino acids: CASRGRQGNEQYF. This chain links TRBV12-3 or TRBV12-4 with TRBJ2-7; 8 bases are a match to TRBD1. V was clipped by 6 bases and J by 5 bases; unmatched bases: 6. This CDR3 is 13 amino acids long.